This TCR beta chain originates from a study of hypomethylating agent response in myelodysplastic syndrome. Study-wide results and caveats: Novel MDS antigen recognition by shared GLIPH2 clusters is possible but unvalidated.

To note about this clone: Its antigen is not known.

In the original analysis: Approximately 1.7% of roughly 160,000 clonotypes matched previously reported viral-epitope-specific VDJdb entries. Only in-frame clones appear in the TCRdb table, and some are missing; sequencing was by immunoSEQ multiplex PCR. That table furnishes V, J and clone size, whereas the DNA furnished D and trimming. The sample shows 2,500 to 4,000 clones, roughly 87% of them seen only once. The clonotype comes from a human donor with myelodysplastic syndrome. The starting material was bone marrow, obtained before or after starting hypomethylating agent treatment for myelodysplastic syndrome (not recorded which).

The CDR3 region is CATATSEQYF. The CDR3, as DNA: TGTGCCACCGCGACCTCCGAGCAGTACTTC. This sequence joins TRBV28 and TRBJ2-7, with no clear D. The CDR3 is 10 amino acids. Germline-derived CDR1 and CDR2 are MDHEN and SYDVKM. V gave up 10 bases and J gave up 6 bases, with 10 bases separating them.